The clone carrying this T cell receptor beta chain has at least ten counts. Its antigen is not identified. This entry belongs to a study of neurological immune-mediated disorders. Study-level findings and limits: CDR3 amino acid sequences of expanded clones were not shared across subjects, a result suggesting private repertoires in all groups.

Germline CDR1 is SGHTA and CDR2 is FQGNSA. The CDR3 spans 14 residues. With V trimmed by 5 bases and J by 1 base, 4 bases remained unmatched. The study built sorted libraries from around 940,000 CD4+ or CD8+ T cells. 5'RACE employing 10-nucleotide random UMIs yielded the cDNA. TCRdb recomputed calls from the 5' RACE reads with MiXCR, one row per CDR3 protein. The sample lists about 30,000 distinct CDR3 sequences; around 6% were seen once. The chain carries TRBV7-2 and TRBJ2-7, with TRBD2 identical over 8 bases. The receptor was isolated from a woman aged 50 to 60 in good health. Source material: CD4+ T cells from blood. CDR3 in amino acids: CASSARGGSYEQYF. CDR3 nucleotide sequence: TGTGCCAGCAGCGCCCGCGGGGGGTCCTACGAGCAGTACTTC.